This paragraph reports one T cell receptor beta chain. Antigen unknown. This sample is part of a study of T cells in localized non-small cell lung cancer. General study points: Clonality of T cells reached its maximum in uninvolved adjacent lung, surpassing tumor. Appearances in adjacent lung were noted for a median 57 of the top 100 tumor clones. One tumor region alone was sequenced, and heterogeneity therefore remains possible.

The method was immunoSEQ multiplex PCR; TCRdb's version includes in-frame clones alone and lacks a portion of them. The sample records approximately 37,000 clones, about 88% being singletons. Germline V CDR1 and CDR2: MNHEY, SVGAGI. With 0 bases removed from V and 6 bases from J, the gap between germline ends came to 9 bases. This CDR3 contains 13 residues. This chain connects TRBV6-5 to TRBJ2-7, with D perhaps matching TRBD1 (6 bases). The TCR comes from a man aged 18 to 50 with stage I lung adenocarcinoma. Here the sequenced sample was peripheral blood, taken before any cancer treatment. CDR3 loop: CASSYSEGVEQYF. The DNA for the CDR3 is TGTGCCAGCAGTTACTCAGAGGGGGTCGAGCAGTACTTC.